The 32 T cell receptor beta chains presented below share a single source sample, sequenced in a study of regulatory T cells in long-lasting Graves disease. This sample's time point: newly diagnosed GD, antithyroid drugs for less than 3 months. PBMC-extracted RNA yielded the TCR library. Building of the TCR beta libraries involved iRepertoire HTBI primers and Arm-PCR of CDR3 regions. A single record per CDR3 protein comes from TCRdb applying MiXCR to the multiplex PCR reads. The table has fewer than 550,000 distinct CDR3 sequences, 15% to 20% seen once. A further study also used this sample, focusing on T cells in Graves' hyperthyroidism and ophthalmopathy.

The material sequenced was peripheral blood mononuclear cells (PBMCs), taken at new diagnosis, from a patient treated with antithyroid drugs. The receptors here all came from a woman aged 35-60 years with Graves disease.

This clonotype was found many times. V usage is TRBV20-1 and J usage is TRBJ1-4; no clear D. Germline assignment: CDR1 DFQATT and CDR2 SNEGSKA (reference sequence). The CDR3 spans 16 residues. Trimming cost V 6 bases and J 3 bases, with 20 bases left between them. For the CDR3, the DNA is TGCAGTGCCTTCAACGGGGAGGGTGCAGCTAATGAAAAACTGTTTTTT. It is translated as CSAFNGEGAANEKLFF.

For the CDR3, the DNA is TGTGCCAGCAGTTCATCGGGACAGGGGGCAACCTACAATGAGCAGTTCTTC. Its protein is CASSSSGQGATYNEQFF. V and J are TRBV28 and TRBJ2-1, with 12 nucleotides matching TRBD1. The CDR3 spans 17 residues. CDR1 MDHEN and CDR2 SYDVKM come from the germline V gene. Trimming at V came to 4 bases and at J to 2 bases, leaving 6 bases not matched to a gene.

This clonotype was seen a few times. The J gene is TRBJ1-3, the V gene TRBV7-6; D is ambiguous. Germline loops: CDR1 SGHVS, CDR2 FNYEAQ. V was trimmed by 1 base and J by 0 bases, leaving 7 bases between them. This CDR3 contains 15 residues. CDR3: CASSLDQLSGNTIYF. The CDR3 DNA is TGTGCCAGCAGCTTAGATCAGCTCTCTGGAAACACCATATATTTT.

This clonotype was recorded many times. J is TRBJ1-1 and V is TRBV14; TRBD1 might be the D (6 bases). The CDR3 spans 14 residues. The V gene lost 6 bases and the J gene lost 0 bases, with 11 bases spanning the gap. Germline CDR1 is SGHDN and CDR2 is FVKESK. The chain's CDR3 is CASRRTAMNTEAFF. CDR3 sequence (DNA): TGTGCCAGCAGGAGGACAGCCATGAACACTGAAGCTTTCTTT.

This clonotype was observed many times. The CDR3 DNA is TGCGCCAGCAGCTTGAAGGCAGGGGGGAACTATGGCTACACCTTC. Its translation is CASSLKAGGNYGYTF. The chain joins TRBV5-1 to TRBJ1-2; the match to TRBD1 covers 7 bases. Germline CDR1 is SGHRS and CDR2 is YFSETQ. V lost 1 base to trimming and J lost 2 bases; unmatched junction nucleotides: 5. There are 15 residues in the CDR3.

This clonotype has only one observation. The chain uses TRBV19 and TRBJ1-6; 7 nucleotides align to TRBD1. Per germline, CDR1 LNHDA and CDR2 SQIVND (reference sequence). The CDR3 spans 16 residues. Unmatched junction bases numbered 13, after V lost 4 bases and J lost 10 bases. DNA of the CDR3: TGTGCCAGTAGTACCCGAGGGGGGACAGAAGGATCACCCCTCCACTTT. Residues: CASSTRGGTEGSPLHF.

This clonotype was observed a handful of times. The CDR3 coding sequence is TGTGCCAGCAGTTATGGGACCGGTGCCGAAAAACTGTTTTTT. It specifies CASSYGTGAEKLFF. The rearrangement uses TRBV12-3 or TRBV12-4 and TRBJ1-4, with D maybe TRBD1 (5 bases). This CDR3 is 14 amino acids long. V was cut by 4 bases and J by 8 bases, with 14 bases left in between.

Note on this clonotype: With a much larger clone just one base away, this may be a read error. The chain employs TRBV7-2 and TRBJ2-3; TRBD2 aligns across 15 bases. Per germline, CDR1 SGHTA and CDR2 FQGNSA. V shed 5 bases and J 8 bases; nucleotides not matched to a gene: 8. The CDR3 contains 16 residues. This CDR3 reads CASSPGLAGGHSTQYF. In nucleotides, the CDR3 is TGTGCCAGCAGCCCAGGACTAGCGGGGGGGCACAGTACGCAGTATTTT. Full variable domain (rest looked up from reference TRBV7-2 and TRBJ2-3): GAGVSQSPSNKVTEKGKDVELRCDPISGHTALYWYRQSLGQGLEFLIYFQGNSAPDKSGLPSDRFSAERTGGSVSTLTIQRTQQEDSAVYLCASSPGLAGGHSTQYFGPGTRLTVL.

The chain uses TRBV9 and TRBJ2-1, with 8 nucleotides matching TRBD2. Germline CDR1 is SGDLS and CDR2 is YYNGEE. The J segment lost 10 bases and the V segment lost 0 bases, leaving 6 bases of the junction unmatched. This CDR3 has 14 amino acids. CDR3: CASSVVSGGFEQFF. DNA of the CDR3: TGTGCCAGCAGCGTAGTCAGCGGGGGTTTCGAGCAGTTCTTC.

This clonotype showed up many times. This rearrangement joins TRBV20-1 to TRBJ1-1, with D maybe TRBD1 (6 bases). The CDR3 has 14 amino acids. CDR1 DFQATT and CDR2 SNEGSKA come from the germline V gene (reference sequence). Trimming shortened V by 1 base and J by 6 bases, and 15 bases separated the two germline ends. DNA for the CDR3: TGCAGTGCTAGAGTAACAACAGGGTTGGCTGAAGCTTTCTTT. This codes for CSARVTTGLAEAFF.

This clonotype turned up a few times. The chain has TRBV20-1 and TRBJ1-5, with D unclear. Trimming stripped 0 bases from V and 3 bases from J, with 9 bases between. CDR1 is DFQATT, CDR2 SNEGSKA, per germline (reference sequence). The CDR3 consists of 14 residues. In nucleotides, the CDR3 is TGCAGTGCTAGAGAGCGGGCCCTCAATCAGCCCCAGCATTTT. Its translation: CSARERALNQPQHF.

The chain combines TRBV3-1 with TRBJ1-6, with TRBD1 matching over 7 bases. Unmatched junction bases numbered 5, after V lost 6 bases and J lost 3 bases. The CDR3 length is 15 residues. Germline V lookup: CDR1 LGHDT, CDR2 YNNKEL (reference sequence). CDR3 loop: CASRGDSYYNSPLHF. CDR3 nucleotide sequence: TGTGCCAGCAGAGGGGACAGCTACTATAATTCACCCCTCCACTTT.

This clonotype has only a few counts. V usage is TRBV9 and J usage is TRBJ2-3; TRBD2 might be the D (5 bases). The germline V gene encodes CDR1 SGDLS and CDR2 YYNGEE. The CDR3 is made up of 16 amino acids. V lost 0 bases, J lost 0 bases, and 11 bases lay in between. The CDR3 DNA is TGTGCCAGCAGCGTAGGGTCTAGCCTTAGCACAGATACGCAGTATTTT. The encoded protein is CASSVGSSLSTDTQYF.

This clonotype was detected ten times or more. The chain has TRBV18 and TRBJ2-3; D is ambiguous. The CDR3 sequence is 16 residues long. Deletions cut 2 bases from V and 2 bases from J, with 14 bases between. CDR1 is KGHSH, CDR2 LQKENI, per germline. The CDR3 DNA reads TGTGCCAGCTCACCAGTATACTCAAGCTTCACAGATACGCAGTATTTT. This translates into CASSPVYSSFTDTQYF.

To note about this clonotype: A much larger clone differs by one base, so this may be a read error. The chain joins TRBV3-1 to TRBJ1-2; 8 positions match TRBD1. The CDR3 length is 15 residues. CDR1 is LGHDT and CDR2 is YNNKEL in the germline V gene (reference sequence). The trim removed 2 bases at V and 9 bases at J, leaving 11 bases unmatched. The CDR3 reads CASSQSTGQVTCYTF. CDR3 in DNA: TGTGCCAGCAGCCAAAGTACGGGACAGGTAACTTGCTACACCTTC.

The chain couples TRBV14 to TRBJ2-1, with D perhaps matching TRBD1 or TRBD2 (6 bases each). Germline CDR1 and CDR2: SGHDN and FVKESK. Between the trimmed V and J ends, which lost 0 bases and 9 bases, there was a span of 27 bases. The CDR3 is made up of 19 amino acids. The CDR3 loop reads CASSQEWDTRVGGSGEQFF. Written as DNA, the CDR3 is TGTGCCAGCAGCCAAGAGTGGGACACTCGAGTAGGGGGGAGTGGTGAGCAGTTCTTC.

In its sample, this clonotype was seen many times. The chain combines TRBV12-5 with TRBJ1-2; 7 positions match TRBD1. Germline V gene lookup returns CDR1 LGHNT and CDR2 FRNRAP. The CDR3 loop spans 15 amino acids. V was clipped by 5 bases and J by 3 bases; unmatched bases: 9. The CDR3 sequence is CASGARGQRDYGYTF. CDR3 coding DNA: TGTGCTAGTGGTGCCCGGGGACAGCGGGACTATGGCTACACCTTC. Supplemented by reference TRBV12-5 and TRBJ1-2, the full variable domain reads DARVTQTPRHKVTEMGQEVTMRCQPILGHNTVFWYRQTMMQGLELLAYFRNRAPLDDSGMPKDRFSAEMPDATLATLKIQPSEPRDSAVYFCASGARGQRDYGYTFGSGTRLTVV.

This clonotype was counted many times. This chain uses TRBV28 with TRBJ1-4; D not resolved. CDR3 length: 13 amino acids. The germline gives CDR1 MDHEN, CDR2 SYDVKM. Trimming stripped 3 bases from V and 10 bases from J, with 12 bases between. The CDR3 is CASSFETYGKLFF. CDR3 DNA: TGTGCCAGCAGTTTCGAGACGTATGGAAAACTGTTTTTT.

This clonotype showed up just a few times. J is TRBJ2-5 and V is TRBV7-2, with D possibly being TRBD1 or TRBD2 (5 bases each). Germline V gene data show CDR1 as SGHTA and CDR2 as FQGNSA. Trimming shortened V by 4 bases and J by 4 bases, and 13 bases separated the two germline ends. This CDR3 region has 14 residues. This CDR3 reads CASSSGGLSETQYF. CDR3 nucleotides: TGTGCCAGCAGCTCTGGGGGATTATCAGAGACCCAGTACTTC. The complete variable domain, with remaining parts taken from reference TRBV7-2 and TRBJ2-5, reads GAGVSQSPSNKVTEKGKDVELRCDPISGHTALYWYRQSLGQGLEFLIYFQGNSAPDKSGLPSDRFSAERTGGSVSTLTIQRTQQEDSAVYLCASSSGGLSETQYFGPGTRLLVL.

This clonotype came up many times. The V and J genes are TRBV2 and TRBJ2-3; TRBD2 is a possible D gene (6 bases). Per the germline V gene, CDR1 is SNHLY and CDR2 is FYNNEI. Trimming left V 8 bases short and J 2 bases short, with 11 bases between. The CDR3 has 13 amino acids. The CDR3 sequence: CASQREITDTQYF. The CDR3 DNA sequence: TGTGCCAGCCAACGGGAGATCACAGATACGCAGTATTTT.

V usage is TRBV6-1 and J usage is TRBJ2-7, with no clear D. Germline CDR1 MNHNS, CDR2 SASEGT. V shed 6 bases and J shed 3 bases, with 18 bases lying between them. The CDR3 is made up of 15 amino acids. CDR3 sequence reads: CASSSYPRDGYEQYF. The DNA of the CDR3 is TGTGCCAGCAGCTCCTATCCACGTGACGGCTACGAGCAGTACTTC.

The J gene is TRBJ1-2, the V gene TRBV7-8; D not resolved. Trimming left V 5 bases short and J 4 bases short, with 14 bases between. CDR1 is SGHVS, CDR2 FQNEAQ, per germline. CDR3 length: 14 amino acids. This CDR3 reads CASSPGYQAYGYTF. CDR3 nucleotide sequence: TGTGCCAGCAGCCCCGGTTATCAAGCCTATGGCTACACCTTC.

CDR3 in DNA: TGTGCCAGCAGCTTAGTAGGGGTGCACAATGAGCAGTTCTTC. Its protein is CASSLVGVHNEQFF. The rearrangement links TRBV7-6 to TRBJ2-1, with a tentative D call TRBD1 (5 bases). V lost 1 base to trimming and J lost 5 bases, with 9 bases between them. Germline CDR1 is SGHVS and CDR2 is FNYEAQ. This CDR3 is 14 amino acids long. The full variable domain, with the rest looked up from reference TRBV7-6 and TRBJ2-1, is GAGVSQSPRYKVTKRGQDVALRCDPISGHVSLYWYRQALGQGPEFLTYFNYEAQQDKSGLPNDRFSAERPEGSISTLTIQRTEQRDSAMYRCASSLVGVHNEQFFGPGTRLTVL.

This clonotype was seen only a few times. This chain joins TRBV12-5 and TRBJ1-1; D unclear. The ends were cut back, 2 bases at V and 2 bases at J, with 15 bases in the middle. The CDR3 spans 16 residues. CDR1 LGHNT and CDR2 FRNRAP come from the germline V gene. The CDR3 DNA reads TGTGCTAGTGGTTTGACTTCTTTCCAGCGCAACACTGAAGCTTTCTTT. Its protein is CASGLTSFQRNTEAFF.

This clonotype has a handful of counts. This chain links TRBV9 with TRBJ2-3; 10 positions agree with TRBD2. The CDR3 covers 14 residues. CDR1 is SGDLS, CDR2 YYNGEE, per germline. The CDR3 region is CASGGTAGADTQYF. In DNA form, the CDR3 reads TGTGCTAGCGGGGGGACAGCAGGAGCAGATACGCAGTATTTT.

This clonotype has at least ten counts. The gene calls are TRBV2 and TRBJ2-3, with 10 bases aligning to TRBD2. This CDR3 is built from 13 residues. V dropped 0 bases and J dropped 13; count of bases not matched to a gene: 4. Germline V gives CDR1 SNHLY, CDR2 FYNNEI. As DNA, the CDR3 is TGTGCCAGCAGTGAAGCCCAAGCGGGGGGGGAGTATTTT. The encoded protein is CASSEAQAGGEYF. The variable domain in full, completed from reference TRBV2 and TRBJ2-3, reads EPEVTQTPSHQVTQMGQEVILRCVPISNHLYFYWYRQILGQKVEFLVSFYNNEISEKSEIFDDQFSVERPDGSNFTLKIRSTKLEDSAMYFCASSEAQAGGEYFGPGTRLTVL.

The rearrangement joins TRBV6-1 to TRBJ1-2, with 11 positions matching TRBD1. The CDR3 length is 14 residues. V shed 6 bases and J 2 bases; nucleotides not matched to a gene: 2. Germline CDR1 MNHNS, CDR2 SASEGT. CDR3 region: CASRGDRGNYGYTF. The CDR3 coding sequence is TGTGCCAGCAGAGGGGACAGGGGGAACTATGGCTACACCTTC.

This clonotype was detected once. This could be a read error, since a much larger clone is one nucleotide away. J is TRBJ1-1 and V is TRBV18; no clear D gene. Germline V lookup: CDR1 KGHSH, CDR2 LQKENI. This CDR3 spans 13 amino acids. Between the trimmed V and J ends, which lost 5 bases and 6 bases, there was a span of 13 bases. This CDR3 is CASSVTPGAEAFF. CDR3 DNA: TGTGCCAGCTCAGTTACACCGGGCGCTGAAGCTTTCTTT.

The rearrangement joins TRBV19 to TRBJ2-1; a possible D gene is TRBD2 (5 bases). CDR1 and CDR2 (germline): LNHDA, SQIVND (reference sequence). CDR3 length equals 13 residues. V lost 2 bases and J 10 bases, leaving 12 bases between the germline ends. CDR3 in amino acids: CASSISGRTEQFF. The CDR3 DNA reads TGTGCCAGTAGTATAAGCGGCCGGACGGAGCAGTTCTTC.

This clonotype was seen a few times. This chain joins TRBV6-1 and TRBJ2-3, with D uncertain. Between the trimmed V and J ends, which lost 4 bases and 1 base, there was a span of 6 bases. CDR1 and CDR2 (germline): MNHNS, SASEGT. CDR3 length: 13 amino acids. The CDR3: CASSGYRTDTQYF. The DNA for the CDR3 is TGTGCCAGCAGTGGGTATCGCACAGATACGCAGTATTTT.

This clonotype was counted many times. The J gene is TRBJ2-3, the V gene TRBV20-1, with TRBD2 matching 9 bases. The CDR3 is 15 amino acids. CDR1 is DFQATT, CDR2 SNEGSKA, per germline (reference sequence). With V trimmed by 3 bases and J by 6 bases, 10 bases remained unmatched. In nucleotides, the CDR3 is TGCAGTGCTAGCGGGCGGGGGGGCCTCGGCGATACGCAGTATTTT. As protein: CSASGRGGLGDTQYF.

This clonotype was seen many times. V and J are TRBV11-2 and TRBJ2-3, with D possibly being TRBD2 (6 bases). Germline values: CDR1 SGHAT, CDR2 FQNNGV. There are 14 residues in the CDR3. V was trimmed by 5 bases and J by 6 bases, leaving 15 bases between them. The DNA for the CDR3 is TGTGCCAGCAGCCCAGTAAGCGGGTATGATACGCAGTATTTT. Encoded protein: CASSPVSGYDTQYF.